This TCR beta chain was observed in a study of blood T cell repertoires in COVID-19. About the study: Italy, Spain and the United States were the sources of the convalescent and acute COVID-19 samples.

A Seattle source enrolled patients during active infection and followed them longitudinally. Trimming removed 6 bases from V and 3 bases from J; junction bases left unmatched: 10. The CDR3 has 16 residues. Per germline, CDR1 MNHEY and CDR2 SMNVEV (reference sequence). Sequencing used immunoSEQ multiplex PCR; TCRdb keeps in-frame clones, though not all of them. Among around 260,000 clones listed, about 87% were seen once. Sequenced input: peripheral blood. The chain links TRBV27 to TRBJ1-1; 10 nucleotides line up with TRBD1. This TCR derives from a woman aged 60-70 years with COVID-19, enrolled during active disease. CDR3 in DNA: TGTGCCAGCAGACCGGGACAGGGGTTTTTGGACACTGAAGCTTTCTTT. It is translated as CASRPGQGFLDTEAFF.